The TCR beta chain described here comes from a study of blood T cell repertoires in COVID-19. Across the study: Some COVID-19 samples were acute and others convalescent; all came from the United States, Italy and Spain.

Per the authors' pipeline: Scientists estimated how many nucleated cells there were by amplifying reference gene primers. Repertoires were generated with immunoSEQ multiplex PCR, while TCRdb's copy carries only in-frame clones and drops some. V, J and clone size were drawn from that table, and D and trimming were deduced from the DNA. The sample includes about 250,000 clones, 85% to 90% seen only once; the top ten take under 2.5%. The CDR3 consists of 14 residues. Germline CDR1 reads LGHDT; CDR2 reads YNNKEL (reference sequence). Trimming removed 3 bases from V and 2 bases from J; junction bases left unmatched: 3. This study enrolled people aged 18 to 89 from 20 to 25 US geographic areas.

The TCR originated in a young woman who had recovered from COVID-19. Sequenced material: PBMCs or T cells enriched from blood (not recorded which). This rearrangement joins TRBV3-1 (or the pseudogene TRBV3-2) to TRBJ2-7; 8 bases are shared with TRBD1. CDR3 amino acids: CASSHMGQAYEQYF. The CDR3 DNA sequence: TGTGCCAGCAGCCATATGGGACAGGCCTACGAGCAGTACTTC.